This passage covers 5 T cell receptor beta chains from one sample sequenced in a study of CXCR3-negative and CXCR3-positive naive CD8 T cells. Whole-study findings and limits: TRB CDR3s of CXCR3-positive naive cells were more hydrophobic than those of CXCR3-negative naive cells.

These TCRs' antigens remain unknown. UMI-labeled 5' RACE TRB cDNA libraries were prepared from the cells. With the 5' RACE reads reprocessed, TCRdb shows one record per CDR3 protein and no DNA. Seen in this sample are 65,000 to 90,000 distinct CDR3 sequences; the ten most common clones hold 0.62%. The sequencing input was naive CXCR3+ CD8+ T cells from blood. Indicated subset: CD45RO-CCR7+CD27+CD95- naive CD8+ T cells expressing CXCR3 (TNR3+). The origin of the receptors is a human donor in good health. Some clones in this sample may be carry-over from other donors' samples.

This chain links TRBV10-2 with TRBJ2-3; the TCRdb call, TRBD2, lacks DNA for checking. The CDR3 loop spans 20 amino acids. The germline V gene has CDR1 WSHSY and CDR2 SAAADI. CDR3 region: CASSESEASGRADTTDTQYF.

The chain combines TRBV28 with TRBJ2-1; as DNA is missing, the TRBD1 call by TCRdb cannot be tested. Germline V lookup: CDR1 MDHEN, CDR2 SYDVKM. The CDR3 length is 15 residues. The CDR3 loop reads CASSSPFGETDQQFF.

The V call is TRBV29-1, the J call TRBJ1-1; TCRdb's assignment of TRBD1 cannot be checked, as there is no DNA. Germline V gene sequence: CDR1 SQVTM, CDR2 ANQGSEA. The CDR3 is 12 residues long. CDR3: CSVQQGSTEAFF.

This chain joins TRBV6-1 and TRBJ2-2. Germline CDR1 reads MNHNS; CDR2 reads SASEGT. The CDR3 is 14 residues long. The CDR3 spells CASSEGTPTGELFF.

This sequence joins TRBV10-3 and TRBJ1-1. Germline CDR1 ENHRY, CDR2 SYGVKD. The CDR3 covers 15 residues. Here the CDR3 reads CAISEPGSTNTEAFF.